The clone carrying this TCR beta chain was seen a few times. The target antigen is unknown. This CDR3 comprises 13 residues. Looked up from germline, CDR1 is KGHSH and CDR2 is LQKENI. After removal of 3 bases from V and 5 bases from J, the junction contained 3 bases not matched to a gene. The data belong to a study of T cells in Graves' hyperthyroidism and ophthalmopathy. The source material, RNA transcripts, was used to amplify TCR beta CDR3 regions. HTBI primers were used for first-round RT-PCR of the TCR CDR3. TCRdb reanalysed the multiplex PCR reads using MiXCR and keeps one entry per CDR3 protein. The sample has 600,000 to 850,000 distinct CDR3 sequences; about 17% are singletons. Study conclusions and caveats: Most thyroid clonotypes expanded above 0.001 were also detected in blood.

The origin of this receptor is a woman aged 50 to 60 with Graves' hyperthyroidism that later progressed to Graves' ophthalmopathy. The material sequenced was blood. The genes are TRBV18 and TRBJ2-5; 7 bases align to TRBD2. The CDR3 DNA sequence: TGTGCCAGCTCACCGAGCGGGGACGAGACCCAGTACTTC. This translates into CASSPSGDETQYF. Full variable domain (missing parts from reference TRBV18 and TRBJ2-5): NAGVMQNPRHLVRRRGQEARLRCSPMKGHSHVYWYRQLPEEGLKFMVYLQKENIIDESGMPKERFSAEFPKEGPSILRIQQVVRGDSAAYFCASSPSGDETQYFGPGTRLLVL.